Each of the 10 T cell receptor beta chains below was sequenced from the same sample in a study of OX40 agonist ivuxolimab in advanced cancers. This table comes from immunoSEQ multiplex PCR, and its TCRdb copy is limited to in-frame clones, with some not included. The sample holds under 25,000 clones, about 82% seen once. The sequences come from CD4+ or CD8+ T cells sorted from blood, collected in a trial of the OX40 agonist ivuxolimab. The receptors stem from an adult with an advanced solid tumor such as melanoma, head and neck, liver or kidney cancer.

The V and J genes are TRBV2 and TRBJ1-5, with D unresolved. Per the germline V gene, CDR1 is SNHLY and CDR2 is FYNNEI. The V end lost 6 bases, the J end lost 4 bases, and 16 bases lay between the germline ends. There are 15 residues in the CDR3. CDR3 coding DNA: TGTGCCAGCAGGGTAACCACAATGCCGAATCAGCCCCAGCATTTT. The encoded protein is CASRVTTMPNQPQHF. The full variable domain, completed using reference TRBV2 and TRBJ1-5, is EPEVTQTPSHQVTQMGQEVILRCVPISNHLYFYWYRQILGQKVEFLVSFYNNEISEKSEIFDDQFSVERPDGSNFTLKIRSTKLEDSAMYFCASRVTTMPNQPQHFGDGTRLSIL.

The chain has TRBV25-1 and TRBJ2-3; no clear D. From germline, CDR1 is MGHDK and CDR2 SYGVNS. The V gene lost 5 bases and the J gene lost 6 bases, with 9 bases spanning the gap. The CDR3 totals 12 residues. The CDR3, as DNA: TGTGCCAGCAGTATACCCCCCGATACGCAGTATTTT. Amino acid sequence: CASSIPPDTQYF.

This rearrangement joins TRBV27 to TRBJ1-2, with 7 positions matching TRBD1. CDR3 length: 14 amino acids. From germline, CDR1 is MNHEY and CDR2 SMNVEV (reference sequence). After removal of 3 bases from V and 4 bases from J, the junction contained 5 bases not matched to a gene. DNA of the CDR3: TGTGCCAGCAGTTTCTGGCAGGGGGGCTATGGCTACACCTTC. Its protein is CASSFWQGGYGYTF.

In its sample, this clone was seen once. This sequence joins TRBV7-9 and TRBJ1-1; TRBD1 matches at 8 bases. Germline lookup yields CDR1 SEHNR and CDR2 FQNEAQ (reference sequence). V lost 5 bases and J lost 1; bases outside the gene matches: 6. This CDR3 is built from 15 residues. CDR3 nucleotide sequence: TGTGCCAGCAGCCCCGGACAGGGAGGGAACACTGAAGCTTTCTTT. Protein product: CASSPGQGGNTEAFF. Variable domain in full (rest from reference TRBV7-9 and TRBJ1-1): DTGVSQNPRHKITKRGQNVTFRCDPISEHNRLYWYRQTLGQGPEFLTYFQNEAQLEKSRLLSDRFSAERPKGSFSTLEIQRTEQGDSAMYLCASSPGQGGNTEAFFGQGTRLTVV.

This rearrangement joins TRBV10-3 to TRBJ2-1; D is possibly TRBD2 (6 bases). Germline values: CDR1 ENHRY, CDR2 SYGVKD. CDR3 size: 15 residues. V was shortened by 5 bases and J by 4 bases, with 15 bases between the two germline ends. CDR3 region: CAISPGGTGYNEQFF. CDR3 in DNA: TGTGCCATCAGTCCAGGAGGGACGGGATACAATGAGCAGTTCTTC.

This chain uses TRBV18 with TRBJ2-7, with D possibly being TRBD1 (7 bases). Germline CDR1 and CDR2: KGHSH and LQKENI. V lost 6 bases and J lost 3, with 15 bases in between. This CDR3 is built from 14 residues. The DNA for the CDR3 is TGTGCCAGCTCCACCGCAGGGGGGAGCTACGAGCAGTACTTC. It yields the protein CASSTAGGSYEQYF.

The chain recombines TRBV4-1 with TRBJ1-1; TRBD1 agrees at 7 bases. Germline lookup yields CDR1 MGHRA and CDR2 YSYEKL. With V trimmed by 4 bases and J by 5 bases, 7 bases remained unmatched. The CDR3 runs 14 residues. CDR3 amino acids: CASSLLRGRTEAFF. CDR3 sequence (DNA): TGCGCCAGCAGCCTACTCAGGGGGAGGACTGAAGCTTTCTTT.

J is TRBJ1-3 and V is TRBV29-1, with no clear D. The germline V gene encodes CDR1 SQVTM and CDR2 ANQGSEA. Trimming left V 2 bases short and J 0 bases short, with 5 bases between. This CDR3 has 13 residues. The DNA for the CDR3 is TGCAGCGTTGAACAGGACTCTGGAAACACCATATATTTT. Translating gives CSVEQDSGNTIYF.

V usage is TRBV5-4 and J usage is TRBJ2-1; a weak D match, TRBD1 (6 bases). The germline CDR1 and CDR2 sequences are SGHNT and YYREEE (reference sequence). The CDR3 contains 15 residues. V was shortened by 4 bases and J by 1 base, with 12 bases between the two germline ends. The CDR3 DNA sequence: TGTGCCAGCAGCGTGGGGGCCCCATCCTACAATGAGCAGTTCTTC. Protein sequence: CASSVGAPSYNEQFF.

This chain links TRBV16 with TRBJ1-1; D call uncertain. V lost 2 bases to trimming and J lost 14 bases, with 9 bases between them. The length of the CDR3 is 10 residues. The V gene's germline CDR1 is KGHSY and CDR2 FQNENV. Here the CDR3 reads CASSQDGVFF. The CDR3 DNA reads TGTGCCAGCAGCCAAGACGGAGTCTTCTTT.